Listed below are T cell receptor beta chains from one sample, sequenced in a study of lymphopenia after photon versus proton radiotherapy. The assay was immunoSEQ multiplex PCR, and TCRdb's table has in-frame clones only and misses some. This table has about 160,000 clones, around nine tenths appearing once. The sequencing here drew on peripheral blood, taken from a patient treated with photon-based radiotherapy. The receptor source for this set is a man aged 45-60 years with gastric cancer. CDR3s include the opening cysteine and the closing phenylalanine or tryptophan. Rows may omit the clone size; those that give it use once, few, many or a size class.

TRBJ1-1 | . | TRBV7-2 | CASSLRWDTEAFF
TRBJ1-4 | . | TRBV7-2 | CASSLVGGSEKLFF
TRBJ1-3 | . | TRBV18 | CASSLSDSTRSGNTIYF
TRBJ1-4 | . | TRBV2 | CASSEEQGYQEKLFF
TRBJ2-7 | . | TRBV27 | CASSSNSRGGWYF
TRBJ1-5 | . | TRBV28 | CASKENLGQAGNQPQHF
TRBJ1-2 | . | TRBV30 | CAWSVRGSGYTF
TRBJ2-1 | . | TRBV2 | CASSEEYNEQFF
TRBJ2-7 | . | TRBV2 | CASSETGLHSYEQYF
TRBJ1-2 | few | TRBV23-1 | CASTHNSYGYTF
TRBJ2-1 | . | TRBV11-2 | CASSTSGGSYNEQFF
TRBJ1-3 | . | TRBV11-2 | CASSLDGTTGNTIYF
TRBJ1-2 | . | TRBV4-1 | CASSGVQTGNYGYTF
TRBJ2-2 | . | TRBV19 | CASSLLVGADTGELFF
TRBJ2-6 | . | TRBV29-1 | CSVVGAPGANVLTF
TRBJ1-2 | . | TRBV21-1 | CASSKVRAHYGYTF
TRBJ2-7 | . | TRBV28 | CASAVGLSYEQYF
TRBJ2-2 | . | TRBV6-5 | CASTNGQGATGELFF
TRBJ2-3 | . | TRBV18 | CASSPNRPGETDTQYF
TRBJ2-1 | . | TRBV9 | CASSFRGGNEQFF
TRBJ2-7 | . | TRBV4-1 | CASSQSYTGRLDEQYF
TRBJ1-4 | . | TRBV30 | CAWSVRQDGPTNEKLFF
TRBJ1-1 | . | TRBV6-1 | CASSTGGMNTEAFF
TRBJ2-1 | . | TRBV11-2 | CASRPLAHNSYNEQFF
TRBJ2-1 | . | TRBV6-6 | CASSGQRYNEQFF
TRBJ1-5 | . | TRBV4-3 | CASSQDLAQPQHF
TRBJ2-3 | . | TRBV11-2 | CASSLRMADTDTQYF
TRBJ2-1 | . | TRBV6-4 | CASSDLVGGSYNEQFF
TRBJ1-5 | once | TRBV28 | CASSPWTGGSNQPQHF
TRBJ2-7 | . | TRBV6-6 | CASSWDRGSYEQYF
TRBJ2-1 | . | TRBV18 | CASSAGGNEQFF
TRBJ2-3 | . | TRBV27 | CASRATSTDTQYF
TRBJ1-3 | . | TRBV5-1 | CASSLGGSSGNTIYF
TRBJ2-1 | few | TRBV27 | CASSFSGRGPFNEQFF
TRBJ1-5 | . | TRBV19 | CASSILGIDQPQHF
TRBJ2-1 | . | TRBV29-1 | CSVKIGPESYNEQFF